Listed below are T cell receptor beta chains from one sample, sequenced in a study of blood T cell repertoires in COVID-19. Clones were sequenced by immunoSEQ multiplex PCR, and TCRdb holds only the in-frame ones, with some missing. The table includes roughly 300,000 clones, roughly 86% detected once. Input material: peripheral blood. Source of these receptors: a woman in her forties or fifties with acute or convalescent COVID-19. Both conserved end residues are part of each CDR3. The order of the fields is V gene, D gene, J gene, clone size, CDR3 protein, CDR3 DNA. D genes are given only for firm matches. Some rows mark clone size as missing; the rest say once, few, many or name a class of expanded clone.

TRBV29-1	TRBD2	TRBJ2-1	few	CSGGALAGVGNEQFF	TGCAGCGGGGGGGCCCTAGCGGGAGTCGGTAATGAGCAGTTCTTC
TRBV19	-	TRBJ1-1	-	CASSIPRAGNVLF	TGTGCCAGTAGTATACCGCGGGCTGGGAACGTACTCTTT
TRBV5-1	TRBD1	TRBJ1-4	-	CASSQGQGASEKLFF	TGCGCCAGCAGCCAAGGACAGGGGGCCAGTGAAAAACTGTTTTTT
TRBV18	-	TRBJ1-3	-	CASSQTDGNTIYF	TGTGCCAGCTCACAGACAGACGGAAACACCATATATTTT
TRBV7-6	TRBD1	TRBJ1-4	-	CASSISTGAGEKLFF	TGTGCCAGCAGCATCAGTACAGGGGCCGGCGAAAAACTGTTTTTT
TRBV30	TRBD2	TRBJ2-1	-	CAWSASGRSYNEQFF	TGTGCCTGGAGTGCGAGCGGGAGGTCCTACAATGAGCAGTTCTTC
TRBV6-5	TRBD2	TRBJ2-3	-	CASSYSPSGSSDTQYF	TGTGCCAGCAGTTACTCACCTAGCGGGAGTTCAGATACGCAGTATTTT
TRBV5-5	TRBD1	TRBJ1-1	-	CASSLVDREAEAFF	TGTGCCAGCAGCTTGGTGGACAGGGAGGCTGAAGCTTTCTTT
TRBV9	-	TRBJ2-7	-	CASSVGQGAIRSYEQYF	TGTGCCAGCAGCGTAGGGCAGGGCGCTATCCGATCCTACGAGCAGTACTTC
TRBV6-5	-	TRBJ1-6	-	CASLSAYNSPLHF	TGTGCCAGCCTTTCAGCCTATAATTCACCCCTCCACTTT
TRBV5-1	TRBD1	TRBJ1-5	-	CASSSTGAGQPQHF	TGCGCCAGCAGCTCGACAGGGGCAGGCCAGCCCCAGCATTTT
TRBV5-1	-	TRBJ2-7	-	CASSPEQGGEQYF	TGCGCCAGCAGCCCCGAGCAGGGGGGCGAGCAGTACTTC
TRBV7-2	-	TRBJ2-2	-	CASSLVVAGELFF	TGTGCCAGCAGCTTAGTCGTAGCCGGGGAGCTGTTTTTT
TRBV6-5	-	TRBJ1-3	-	CASSPQAPPGNTIYF	TGTGCCAGCAGTCCACAGGCACCACCTGGAAACACCATATATTTT
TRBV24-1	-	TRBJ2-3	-	CATSDLRGLNQNTQYF	TGTGCCACCAGTGATTTGAGAGGGTTAAACCAGAATACGCAGTATTTT
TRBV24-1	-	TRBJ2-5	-	CATSAAAGQETQYF	TGTGCCACCAGTGCAGCGGCGGGACAAGAGACCCAGTACTTC
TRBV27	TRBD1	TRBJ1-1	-	CASSQKPTGGSYTEAFF	TGTGCCAGCAGCCAGAAGCCGACAGGGGGCAGTTACACTGAAGCTTTCTTT
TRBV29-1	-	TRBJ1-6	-	CSVDGWERNNSPLHF	TGCAGCGTTGATGGTTGGGAGAGAAATAATTCACCCCTCCACTTT
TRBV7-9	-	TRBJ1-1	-	CATSVGLNTEAFF	TGTGCCACCTCGGTGGGGCTGAACACTGAAGCTTTCTTT
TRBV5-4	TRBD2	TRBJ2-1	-	CASSLGRSSGIYEQFF	TGTGCCAGCAGCTTGGGGAGGTCTAGCGGGATCTATGAGCAGTTCTTC
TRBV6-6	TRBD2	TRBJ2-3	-	CASGDTSGRITDTQYF	TGTGCCAGTGGAGACACGAGCGGGAGAATCACAGATACGCAGTATTTT
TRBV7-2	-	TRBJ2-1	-	CASSLGGFF	TGTGCCAGCAGCTTAGGCGGGTTCTTC
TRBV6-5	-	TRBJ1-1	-	CASARGGRTEAFF	TGTGCCAGCGCCCGGGGGGGCAGGACTGAAGCTTTCTTT
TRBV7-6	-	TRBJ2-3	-	CASSRTSTDTQYF	TGTGCCAGCAGCCGGACTTCCACAGATACGCAGTATTTT
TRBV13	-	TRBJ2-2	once	CASSARDGTGELFF	TGTGCCAGCAGCGCGCGGGACGGCACCGGGGAGCTGTTTTTT
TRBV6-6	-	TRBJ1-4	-	CASSYTSQGGEKLFF	TGTGCCAGCAGTTACACGTCCCAGGGAGGGGAAAAACTGTTTTTT
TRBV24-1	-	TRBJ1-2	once	CATSGSDRFNYGYTF	TGTGCCACCAGTGGCTCGGACAGATTTAACTATGGCTACACCTTC